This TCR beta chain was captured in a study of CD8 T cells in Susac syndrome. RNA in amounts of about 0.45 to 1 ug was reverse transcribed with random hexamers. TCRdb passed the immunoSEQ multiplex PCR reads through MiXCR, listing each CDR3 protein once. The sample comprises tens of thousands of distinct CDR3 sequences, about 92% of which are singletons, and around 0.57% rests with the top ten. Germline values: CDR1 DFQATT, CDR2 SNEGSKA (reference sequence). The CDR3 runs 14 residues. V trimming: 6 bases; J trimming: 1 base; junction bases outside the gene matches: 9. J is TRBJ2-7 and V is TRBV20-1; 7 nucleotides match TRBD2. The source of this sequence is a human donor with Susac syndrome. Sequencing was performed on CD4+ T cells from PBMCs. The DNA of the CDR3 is TGCAGTGCCGCCGAGGGGAGGGCTTCCTACGAGCAGTACTTC. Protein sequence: CSAAEGRASYEQYF.